This TCR beta chain was found in a study of long-term antiretroviral therapy in people with HIV. Study observations and caveats: When set beside controls, HIV repertoires had CDR3 length ranges that were narrower. Repertoire composition at all time points was dominated by clones that had expanded before ART.

The germline V gene has CDR1 MNHNS and CDR2 SASEGT. With 3 bases removed from V and 4 bases from J, the gap between germline ends came to 24 bases. The CDR3 sequence is 18 residues long. With survey level as its setting, the immunoSEQ assay was v3.0. Generated by immunoSEQ multiplex PCR, the TCRdb table keeps only in-frame clones and is missing some. This sample has tens of thousands of clones, with 87% found just once. In regard to this clone: Its antigen is currently unknown.

The sequencing here drew on unsorted PBMCs, taken 1.1 years after starting antiretroviral therapy. The source is a man aged 18 to 35 with HIV. This chain joins TRBV6-1 and TRBJ1-2, with D hard to call. CDR3 DNA sequence: TGTGCCAGCAGTGATCTAGTTAGTGTGACGGAGCCTGGCTATGGCTACACCTTC. Its translation is CASSDLVSVTEPGYGYTF.